This T cell receptor beta chain was documented in a study of radiotherapy plus CTLA-4 blockade in lung cancer (dated by TCRdb to 2016 to 2019). General notes on the study: Among enrolled patients, roughly 20% had an objective response and 25% to 35% reached disease control. General study outcomes and caveats: The strongest predictors of response were reported to be early dynamic shifts in blood T cell clones along with a rise in serum interferon-beta following radiation. TCR clones derived from tumors expanded in peripheral blood after treatment with radiotherapy and ipilimumab.

V is pared back by 6 bases and J by 7 bases, with 10 bases lying between the germline termini. Per the germline V gene, MNHEY is the CDR1 and SVGAGI is the CDR2. From its cysteine to its phenylalanine, the CDR3 spans 12 amino acids. Just CDR3 DNA is preserved here, 36 bases in frame from base 1. Libraries were made using the immunoSEQ multiplex PCR assay. TCRdb mirrors the immuneACCESS table, restricted to in-frame sequences. Some clones are absent from its copies; in checked studies, under half trace to an unresolved V gene, and the reason for the others is unknown. This sample comprises around 82,000 clones, around nine tenths of them detected only once. The ten largest clones represent approximately 15% of the sample. This clone appeared once. It has no known antigen specificity. Per-nucleotide qualities are absent, and no much larger clonotype sits a single base away. Focal radiation therapy combined with CTLA-4 blockade (ipilimumab) was tested in patients with chemo-refractory metastatic non-small-cell lung cancer.

This receptor was taken from a human donor with non-small cell lung cancer that progressed on radiotherapy plus ipilimumab. The V and J segments used are TRBV6-5 and TRBJ1-5; there is no confident call for the D gene. The sequencing used peripheral blood, collected from a patient treated with radiotherapy plus ipilimumab. The nucleotide sequence reads as follows: TGTGCCAGCAGAAAGGTTTTGCAGCCCCAGCATTTT. Its coded protein is CASRKVLQPQHF.